This T cell receptor beta chain was identified in a study of blood T cells in healthy people across ages (dated by TCRdb to the mid-2010s). Turning to the overall study: In model experiments, template switching captured about one uniquely barcoded TCR beta cDNA molecule for every two T cells. The donors were split into four age groups: young (average about 15 years), middle-aged (roughly 42), aged (about 62) and long-lived (over 80). For two donors (one aged 18 to 29 and one aged 80 or older), the study analyzed two additional independent replicas of 1 million unique cDNA reads from the same blood draw. Donors of different ages were randomly distributed across sequencing lanes to avoid experimental bias. Age-related changes in TCR beta repertoire diversity were measured in the study by deep sequencing normalized with unique cDNA molecular identifiers.

Worth noting for this clonotype: The clone's antigen remains unknown. The record has no base qualities; no much larger clone is one base away.

Donors were about 36 systemically healthy Caucasian individuals from Russia aged roughly 6 to 90 years. Ten milliliters of peripheral blood were drawn from each donor into EDTA-treated Vacutainer tubes. PBMCs were isolated by Ficoll-Paque density-gradient centrifugation, with at least 6.5 million obtained per sample. Total RNA was extracted from PBMCs with Trizol reagent, with at least 6 micrograms obtained per sample. Naive CD45RAhigh/CD27high T cell percentages were measured by flow cytometry on a PBMC aliquot from every donor. Preparation of the library involved 5' RACE. For sequencing, an Illumina HiSeq 2500 was employed. The second PCR ran for about 6 to 12 cycles and used a J-beta primer mix along with a sample-barcoded 5' primer. A unique molecular identifier was introduced onto each TCR beta cDNA molecule by a template-switch 5' adaptor carrying 12 random nucleotides. Each sample yielded at least 3 million CDR3-containing paired-end reads. The Mint cDNA synthesis kit, primed by a TRBC-specific oligonucleotide, was used to synthesize first-strand cDNA from all RNA. Following uracil-DNA glycosylase treatment, a first 18-cycle PCR with universal primers M1SS and BC2_uni_R was performed on all cDNA. The source study handled its data this way. For normalization, 1 million high-quality reads were randomly selected from each sample, with every read carrying a distinct molecular identifier. Instead of being binned into consensus sequences, reads with shared molecular identifiers were discarded. MiTCR, with a Q25 quality threshold and the strictest error-elimination algorithm, was used for CDR3 identification, clonotype clustering and error correction. A nonparametric unseen species model using Euler transformation provided a lower-bound estimate of total TCR beta diversity. TCRdb reprocessing: public reads trimmed at Q25 with fastp, clones called with MiXCR, in-frame beta chains kept. Rows with one shared CDR3 protein collapse into an entry with the most common genes and DNA. TCRdb's processing, not the study's, gives the V and J calls here. This sample lists hundreds of thousands of distinct CDR3 sequences; roughly three fifths were detected once. 20% to 30% of the sample is taken by the ten largest.

Based on the germline V gene, the CDR1 and CDR2 sequences are SGDLS and YYNGEE. Here V drops 4 bases and J drops 1 base, and the junction holds 5 bases not matched to any gene. Taken from cysteine to phenylalanine, the CDR3 has 15 residues. Only the CDR3 portion is preserved as DNA: 45 bases, with reading frame beginning at the first base. Study-level results and caveats: Observed TCR beta diversity per million T cells fell roughly linearly with age, and a significant reduction was already apparent by age around 36. Estimates of total diversity based on one million sequenced T cells were considered lower bounds and underestimates. The long-lived group showed more naive CD4+ T cells, fewer expanded clones and increased TCR diversity than the aged group, suggesting age selection. The CMV infection status of donors was not known, potentially confounding age-related changes in expanded clonotypes. Bulk unsorted PBMC profiling prevented conclusive comparison of naive and antigen-experienced compartments. There was a strong correlation between observed TCR beta diversity and the percentage of naive T cells measured by flow cytometry.

Recombination connected TRBV9 to TRBJ1-1, and 9 junctional nucleotides match TRBD1. Sequences were obtained from blood. The clonotype was recovered from a man aged 35 to 55 in good health. The DNA sequence is TGTGCCAGCAGCCCCAGGGACAGGGCGAACACTGAAGCTTTCTTT. Its protein reads: CASSPRDRANTEAFF.